One sample yielded the 16 T cell receptor beta chains listed below, sequenced in a study of cytotoxic CD8 clonotypes in ibrutinib-treated CLL. The protocol was immunoSEQ multiplex PCR, while the TCRdb copy is restricted to in-frame clones and leaves out a portion. This sample carries 150,000 or so clones, 81% of them seen once, and the ten largest clones take under 2.5%. Sequenced material: PBMCs, taken after 12 months of ibrutinib treatment. These receptors were obtained from a human donor with chronic lymphocytic leukemia.

The rearrangement joins TRBV9 to TRBJ2-3; D gene ambiguous. V dropped 2 bases and J dropped 4 bases, with 11 bases sitting between them. This CDR3 comprises 14 residues. Germline values: CDR1 SGDLS, CDR2 YYNGEE. DNA for the CDR3: TGTGCCAGCAGCGTTTCGGGTTTCGCAGATACGCAGTATTTT. It yields the protein CASSVSGFADTQYF.

J is TRBJ2-1 and V is TRBV7-9; D might be TRBD2 (6 bases). Per the germline V gene, CDR1 is SEHNR and CDR2 is FQNEAQ (reference sequence). This CDR3 contains 17 residues. V was trimmed by 1 base and J by 0 bases, leaving 13 bases between them. The CDR3 sequence is CASSLGSLGGSYNEQFF. CDR3 DNA: TGTGCCAGCAGCTTAGGATCTTTGGGGGGCTCCTACAATGAGCAGTTCTTC.

The chain uses TRBV9 and TRBJ1-4; TRBD1 matches 9 bases. The CDR3 has 16 amino acids. Germline CDR1 and CDR2: SGDLS and YYNGEE. Unmatched junction bases numbered 10, after V lost 4 bases and J lost 6 bases. CDR3 in amino acids: CASSKQGQGGDEKLFF. CDR3 nucleotides: TGTGCCAGCAGCAAACAGGGACAGGGCGGTGATGAAAAACTGTTTTTT.

The rearrangement joins TRBV2 to TRBJ1-2; D not resolved. The CDR3 loop spans 15 amino acids. Trimming left V 7 bases short and J 4 bases short, with 19 bases between. Germline loops: CDR1 SNHLY, CDR2 FYNNEI. The CDR3, as DNA: TGTGCCAGCACAGAGCACGAGACGCTAACCTATGGCTACACCTTC. Protein product: CASTEHETLTYGYTF.

This clone appeared a few times. The CDR3 spells CASSQAGGQPPGYTF. Written as DNA, the CDR3 is TGCGCCAGCAGCCAAGCGGGAGGACAGCCCCCGGGCTACACCTTC. The chain employs TRBV4-1 and TRBJ1-2, with TRBD1 as a possible D gene (6 bases). V gave up 1 base and J gave up 8 bases, with 17 bases separating them. The CDR3 extends over 15 amino acids. Germline V gives CDR1 MGHRA, CDR2 YSYEKL.

The chain joins TRBV5-4 to TRBJ1-2, with TRBD1 matching over 9 bases. CDR1 SGHNT and CDR2 YYREEE come from the germline V gene (reference sequence). With V trimmed by 0 bases and J by 8 bases, 5 bases remained unmatched. The CDR3 has 14 amino acids. The CDR3 is CASSLAQGARGYTF. In DNA, the CDR3 is TGTGCCAGCAGCTTGGCACAGGGGGCGCGAGGCTACACCTTC.

The chain couples TRBV11-1 to TRBJ2-7, with TRBD2 matching over 9 bases. After removal of 4 bases from V and 3 bases from J, the junction contained 4 bases not matched to a gene. Germline V gives CDR1 SGHAT, CDR2 FQDESV (reference sequence). The CDR3 has 14 amino acids. The CDR3 nucleotides are TGTGCCAGCAGCTCGGGACTAGCTGGCTACGAGCAGTACTTC. It yields the protein CASSSGLAGYEQYF.

J is TRBJ1-5 and V is TRBV6-6; no firm D call. Germline V gene lookup returns CDR1 MNHNY and CDR2 SVGAGI (reference sequence). CDR3 length equals 13 residues. Trimming left V 0 bases short and J 5 bases short, with 5 bases between. CDR3 sequence reads: CASSYSYDQPQHF. In DNA, the CDR3 is TGTGCCAGCAGTTACTCCTACGATCAGCCCCAGCATTTT.

The genes are TRBV5-8 and TRBJ2-3, with TRBD1 matching 9 bases. The CDR3 extends over 14 amino acids. The J segment lost 4 bases and the V segment lost 0 bases, leaving 0 bases of the junction unmatched. CDR1 is SGHTS and CDR2 is YDEGEE in the germline V gene. CDR3 region: CASSLGQGADTQYF. The DNA for the CDR3 is TGTGCCAGCAGCTTGGGACAGGGGGCAGATACGCAGTATTTT.

J is TRBJ1-3 and V is TRBV7-9; 8 bases are a match to TRBD1. CDR1 is SEHNR and CDR2 is FQNEAQ in the germline V gene (reference sequence). CDR3 length: 17 amino acids. J lost 0 bases, V lost 6 bases, and 10 bases had no gene match. CDR3 protein: CASRPPGQVISGNTIYF. CDR3 DNA sequence: TGTGCCAGCAGGCCCCCGGGACAGGTGATCTCTGGAAACACCATATATTTT.

The rearrangement uses TRBV27 and TRBJ2-6; D tentatively reads TRBD1 or TRBD2 (5 bases each). This CDR3 has 15 residues. CDR1 and CDR2 (germline): MNHEY, SMNVEV (reference sequence). The ends were cut back, 5 bases at V and 3 bases at J, with 11 bases in the middle. CDR3 sequence: CASSPWGFGANVLTF. In DNA form, the CDR3 reads TGTGCCAGCAGTCCGTGGGGGTTTGGGGCCAACGTCCTGACTTTC.

This rearrangement joins TRBV29-1 to TRBJ1-1, with D perhaps matching TRBD1 (6 bases). V dropped 4 bases and J dropped 0 bases, with 12 bases sitting between them. The CDR3 runs 14 residues. CDR1 and CDR2 (germline): SQVTM, ANQGSEA. The CDR3 sequence is CSVVGTFVNTEAFF. In DNA, the CDR3 is TGCAGCGTTGTTGGGACATTCGTGAACACTGAAGCTTTCTTT. The variable domain in full, with the rest retrieved from reference TRBV29-1 and TRBJ1-1, is SAVISQKPSRDICQRGTSLTIQCQVDSQVTMMFWYRQQPGQSLTLIATANQGSEATYESGFVIDKFPISRPNLTFSTLTVSNMSPEDSSIYLCSVVGTFVNTEAFFGQGTRLTVV.

This chain links TRBV30 with TRBJ2-7, with D perhaps matching TRBD1 (5 bases). Per the germline V gene, CDR1 is GTSNPN and CDR2 is SVGIG (reference sequence). The CDR3 covers 13 residues. V was cut by 3 bases and J by 2 bases, with 11 bases left in between. DNA of the CDR3: TGTGCCTGGAGGGGGCCAAACCCCTACGAGCAGTACTTC. As protein: CAWRGPNPYEQYF.

The chain links TRBV19 to TRBJ1-2, with D uncertain. Germline CDR1 LNHDA, CDR2 SQIVND (reference sequence). V was trimmed by 7 bases and J by 5 bases, leaving 23 bases between them. The CDR3 loop spans 16 amino acids. CDR3 nucleotides: TGTGCCAGTAAACGGTTTTGGACCGCCGTCGGGTATGGCTACACCTTC. Protein sequence: CASKRFWTAVGYGYTF.

The chain links TRBV30 to TRBJ1-2; no clear D gene. Deletions cut 4 bases from V and 7 bases from J, with 16 bases between. This CDR3 is 13 amino acids long. Germline V gene sequence: CDR1 GTSNPN, CDR2 SVGIG (reference sequence). The CDR3 here is CAWKGDGRAGYTF. CDR3 coding DNA: TGTGCCTGGAAGGGAGATGGGCGTGCTGGCTACACCTTC.

This chain joins TRBV2 and TRBJ1-2; the D is unclear. Germline V gene lookup returns CDR1 SNHLY and CDR2 FYNNEI. This CDR3 has 16 residues. V lost 2 bases and J lost 0, with 13 bases in between. The CDR3 spells CASSEHGITSNYGYTF. DNA for the CDR3: TGTGCCAGCAGTGAACATGGGATCACTTCTAACTATGGCTACACCTTC.